Listed here are 7 T cell receptor beta chains from one sample, sequenced in a study of blood T cells in healthy people across ages (dated by TCRdb to between 2014 and 2017). The library was prepared using 5' RACE. This sample was sequenced with an Illumina HiSeq 2500. A second PCR of about 6 to 11 cycles was run with a J-beta primer mix and a sample-barcoded 5' primer. In-frame beta chains were kept once TCRdb had trimmed the public reads at Q25 with fastp and called clones with MiXCR. Here each entry gathers all rows of one CDR3 protein and keeps the most common genes and DNA. For this sample there are over a million distinct CDR3 sequences; 35% to 45% appear just once. The leading ten clones occupy 7.9% of the sample. The specimen was blood. The receptors were sampled from a woman aged 18-29 years in good health.

This clonotype was observed a handful of times. J is TRBJ1-2 and V is TRBV10-3; D is ambiguous. The CDR3 is 12 amino acids. In germline, CDR1 is ENHRY, CDR2 SYGVKD. Trimming took off 4 bases at V and 5 bases at J, with 8 bases between the two ends. The CDR3 loop reads CAISADSYGYTF. In DNA form, the CDR3 reads TGTGCCATCAGTGCAGACTCTTATGGCTACACCTTC.

V gene TRBV11-3 combines with J gene TRBJ2-5; no clear D gene. In germline, CDR1 is SGHNT, CDR2 YENEEA. The length of the CDR3 is 14 residues. Trimming removed 6 bases from V and 2 bases from J, with 13 bases in between. The CDR3 sequence is CASRLPTPQETQYF. As DNA, the CDR3 is TGTGCCAGCAGACTTCCGACCCCTCAAGAGACCCAGTACTTC.

This clonotype has a handful of counts. The chain's CDR3 is CSASQAGTSTDTQYF. In nucleotides, the CDR3 is TGCAGTGCGAGCCAAGCGGGAACTAGCACAGATACGCAGTATTTT. The rearrangement joins TRBV20-1 to TRBJ2-3, with 7 bases lining up with TRBD2. The CDR3 runs to 15 residues. Germline V lookup: CDR1 DFQATT, CDR2 SNEGSKA (reference sequence). V was clipped by 6 bases and J by 0 bases; unmatched bases: 9.

This chain joins TRBV7-3 and TRBJ2-3, with D tentatively TRBD1 or TRBD2 (6 bases each). The CDR3 has 16 residues. Germline V gives CDR1 SGHTA, CDR2 FQGTGA. V shed 4 bases and J shed 5 bases, with 19 bases lying between them. Written as DNA, the CDR3 is TGTGCCAGCAGCTCTTTCGGGGGCTCCTCGGGAGATACGCAGTATTTT. It codes for CASSSFGGSSGDTQYF.

V gene TRBV6-6 combines with J gene TRBJ1-2; possible D gene TRBD1, 6 bases. With 7 bases removed from V and 0 bases from J, the gap between germline ends came to 18 bases. The CDR3 loop spans 16 amino acids. Germline values: CDR1 MNHNY, CDR2 SVGAGI (reference sequence). The DNA of the CDR3 is TGTGCCAGCACCTACGGGACAACAAGGACTAACTATGGCTACACCTTC. Amino acids: CASTYGTTRTNYGYTF.

This clonotype was observed once. The J gene is TRBJ2-7, the V gene TRBV4-1; a possible D gene is TRBD2 (6 bases). Germline values: CDR1 MGHRA, CDR2 YSYEKL. The length of the CDR3 is 17 residues. Between the trimmed V and J ends, which lost 3 bases and 6 bases, there was a span of 24 bases. The CDR3 spells CASSQDTGSSAAGEQYF. CDR3 bases: TGCGCCAGCAGCCAGGACACGGGGTCTAGCGCGGCGGGCGAGCAGTACTTC.

V usage is TRBV9 and J usage is TRBJ2-3; 10 nucleotides line up with TRBD2. The germline CDR1 and CDR2 sequences are SGDLS and YYNGEE. V lost 4 bases and J lost 4; bases outside the gene matches: 18. This CDR3 contains 19 residues. The CDR3: CASSPRLIAGGAGADTQYF. For the CDR3, the DNA is TGTGCCAGCAGCCCACGGTTAATAGCGGGAGGCGCCGGGGCAGATACGCAGTATTTT.